The entry below describes one T cell receptor (beta chain). The data originate from a study of control samples from healthy donors and cancer patients. This CDR3 region has 12 residues. The V end was cut by 6 bases, the J end by 1 base, with 6 bases between. In germline, CDR1 is MDHEN, CDR2 SYDVKM. This table comes from immunoSEQ multiplex PCR, and its TCRdb copy is limited to in-frame clones, with some not included. The table records 89,000 or so clones, over 75% of them present only once. The chain recombines TRBV28 with TRBJ1-1; the D is unclear. What was sequenced was blood. The source is a middle-aged man in good health. The CDR3 nucleotides read TGTGCCAGCAGATTGGGGAACACTGAAGCTTTCTTT. This sequence encodes CASRLGNTEAFF.